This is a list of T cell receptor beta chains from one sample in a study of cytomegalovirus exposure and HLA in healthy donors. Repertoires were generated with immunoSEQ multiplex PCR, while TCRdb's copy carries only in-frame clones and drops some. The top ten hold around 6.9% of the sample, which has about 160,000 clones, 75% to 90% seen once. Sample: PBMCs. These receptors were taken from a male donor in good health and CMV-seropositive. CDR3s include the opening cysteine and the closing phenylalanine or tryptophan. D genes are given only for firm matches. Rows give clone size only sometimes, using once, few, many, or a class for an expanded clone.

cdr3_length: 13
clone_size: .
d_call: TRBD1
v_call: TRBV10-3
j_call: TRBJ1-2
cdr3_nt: TGTGCCATCACGGACAGGGGGGATTATGGCTACACCTTC
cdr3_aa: CAITDRGDYGYTF

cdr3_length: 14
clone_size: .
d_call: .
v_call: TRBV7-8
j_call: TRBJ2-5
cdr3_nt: TGTGCCAGCAGCTTAGGGACTCGCCCAGAGACCCAGTACTTC
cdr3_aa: CASSLGTRPETQYF

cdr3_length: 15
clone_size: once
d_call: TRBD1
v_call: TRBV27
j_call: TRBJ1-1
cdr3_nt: TGTGCCAGCATCGAGACAGGGGGCTCGAACACTGAAGCTTTCTTT
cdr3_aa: CASIETGGSNTEAFF

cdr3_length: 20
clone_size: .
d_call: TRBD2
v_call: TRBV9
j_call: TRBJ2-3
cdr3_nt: TGTGCCAGCAGCGTGACACTAGCGCCAACCTCCGGGGCTAGCACAGATACGCAGTATTTT
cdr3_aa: CASSVTLAPTSGASTDTQYF

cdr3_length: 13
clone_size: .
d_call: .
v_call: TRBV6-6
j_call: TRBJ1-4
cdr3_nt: TGTGCCAGCATACAGGGTGCTAACGAAAAACTGTTTTTT
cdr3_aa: CASIQGANEKLFF

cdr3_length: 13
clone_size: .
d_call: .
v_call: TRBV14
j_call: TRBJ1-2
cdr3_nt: TGTGCCAGCAGCCCATCTTCGGTCTATGGCTACACCTTC
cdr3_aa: CASSPSSVYGYTF

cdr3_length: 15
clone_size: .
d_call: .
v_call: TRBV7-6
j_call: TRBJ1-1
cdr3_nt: TGTGCAAGCAGCTTAGTCGGCGGATTGAACACTGAAGCTTTCTTT
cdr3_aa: CASSLVGGLNTEAFF

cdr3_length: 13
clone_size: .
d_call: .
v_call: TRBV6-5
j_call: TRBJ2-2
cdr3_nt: TGTGCCAGCAGACGACCAGGGACCGGGGAGCTGTTTTTT
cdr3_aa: CASRRPGTGELFF

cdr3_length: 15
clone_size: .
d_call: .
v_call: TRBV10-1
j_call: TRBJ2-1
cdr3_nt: TGCGCCAGCAGTGAGAACGGAGCTGTGGACAATGAGCAGTTCTTC
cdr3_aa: CASSENGAVDNEQFF

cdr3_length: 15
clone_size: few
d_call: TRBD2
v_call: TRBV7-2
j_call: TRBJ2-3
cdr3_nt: TGTGCCAGCAACCCCTCTGTCGGGAGGAAGGATACGCAGTATTTT
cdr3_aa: CASNPSVGRKDTQYF

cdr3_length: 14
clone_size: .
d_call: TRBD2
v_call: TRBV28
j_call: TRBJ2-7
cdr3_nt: TGTGCCAGCAACAAACTAGCGGATTACTACGAGCAGTACTTC
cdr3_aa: CASNKLADYYEQYF

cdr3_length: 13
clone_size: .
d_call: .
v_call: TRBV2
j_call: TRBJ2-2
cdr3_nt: TGTGCCAGCAGTGAAGCCGGGGTCGGGGAGCTGTTTTTT
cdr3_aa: CASSEAGVGELFF

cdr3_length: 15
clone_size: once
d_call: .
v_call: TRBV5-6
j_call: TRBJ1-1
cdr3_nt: TGTGCCAGCAGCCCTTGGGGCACCTCGAACACTGAAGCTTTCTTT
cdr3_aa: CASSPWGTSNTEAFF

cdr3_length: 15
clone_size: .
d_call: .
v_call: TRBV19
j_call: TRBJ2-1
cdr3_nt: TGTGCCAGTAGCCCTTCTAGCACGTACGGGAATGAGCAGTTCTTC
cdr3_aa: CASSPSSTYGNEQFF

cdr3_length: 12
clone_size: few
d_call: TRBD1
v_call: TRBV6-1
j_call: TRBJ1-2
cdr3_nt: TGTGCCAGCAGTGAGGGACAGCGGGGCTACACCTTC
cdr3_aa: CASSEGQRGYTF

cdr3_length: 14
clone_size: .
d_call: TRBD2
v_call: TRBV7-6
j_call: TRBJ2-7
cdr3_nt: TGTGCCAGCAGCCCGGGAGGGCGTTCCTACGAGCAGTACTTC
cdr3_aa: CASSPGGRSYEQYF

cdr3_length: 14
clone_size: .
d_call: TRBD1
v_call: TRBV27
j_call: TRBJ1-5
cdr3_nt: TGTGCCAGCACCCCGACAGGGGGCGTTCAGCCCCAGCATTTT
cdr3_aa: CASTPTGGVQPQHF

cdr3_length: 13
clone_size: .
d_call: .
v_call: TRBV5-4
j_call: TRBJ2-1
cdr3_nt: TGTGCCAGCAGCTTCGGGTCTAACAATGAGCAGTTCTTC
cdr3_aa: CASSFGSNNEQFF

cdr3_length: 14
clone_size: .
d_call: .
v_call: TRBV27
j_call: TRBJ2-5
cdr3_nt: TGTGCCAGCAGTTTATCGAGGAAGCAAGAGACCCAGTACTTC
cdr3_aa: CASSLSRKQETQYF

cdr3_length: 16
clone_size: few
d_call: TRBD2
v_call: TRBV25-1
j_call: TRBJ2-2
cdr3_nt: TGTGCCAGCAGTGAAAGGTCCGGACTAGCGGGAGGGGAGCTGTTTTTT
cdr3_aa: CASSERSGLAGGELFF

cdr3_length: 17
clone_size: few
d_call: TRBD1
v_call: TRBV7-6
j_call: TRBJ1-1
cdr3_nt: TGTGCCAGCAGCTTCACCCAAGGGGGCGGATTGAACACTGAAGCTTTCTTT
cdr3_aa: CASSFTQGGGLNTEAFF

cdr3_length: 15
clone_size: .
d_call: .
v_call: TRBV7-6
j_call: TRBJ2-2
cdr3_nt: TGTGCCAGCAGCTCTACTCAACTAGGCACCGGGGAGCTGTTTTTT
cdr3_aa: CASSSTQLGTGELFF

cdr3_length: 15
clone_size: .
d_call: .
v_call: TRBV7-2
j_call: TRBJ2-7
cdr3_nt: TGTGCCAGCAGCTTAGCTGCGGGTTCCTACTACGAGCAGTACTTC
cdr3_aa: CASSLAAGSYYEQYF

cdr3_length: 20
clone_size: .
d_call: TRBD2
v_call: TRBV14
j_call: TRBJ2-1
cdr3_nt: TGTGCCAGCAGCAAAAGGTCCGGGACTAGCGGGGCTAGCTCCTACAATGAGCAGTTCTTC
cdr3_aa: CASSKRSGTSGASSYNEQFF

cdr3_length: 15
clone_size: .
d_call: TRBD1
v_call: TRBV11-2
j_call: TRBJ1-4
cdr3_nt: TGTGCCAGCAGCTTAACAGGGGGCTCTAATGAAAAACTGTTTTTT
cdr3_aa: CASSLTGGSNEKLFF

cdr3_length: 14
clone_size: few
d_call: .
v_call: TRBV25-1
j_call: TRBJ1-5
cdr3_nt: TGTGCCAGCAGTGAAACAGGTTTCAATCAGCCCCAGCATTTT
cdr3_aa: CASSETGFNQPQHF

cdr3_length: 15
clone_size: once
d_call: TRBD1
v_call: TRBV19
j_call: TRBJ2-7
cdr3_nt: TGTGCCAGTAGTATTTCACAGGGGGCGAAAAACGAGCAGTACTTC
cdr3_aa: CASSISQGAKNEQYF

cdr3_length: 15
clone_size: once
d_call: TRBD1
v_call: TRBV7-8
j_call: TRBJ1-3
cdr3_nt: TGTGCCAGCAGCCCCGTTGACAGGGGAGGAAACACCATATATTTT
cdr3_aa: CASSPVDRGGNTIYF

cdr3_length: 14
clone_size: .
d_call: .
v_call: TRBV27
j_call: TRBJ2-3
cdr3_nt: TGTGCCAGCAAGAGGGGGACCTCCACAGATACGCAGTATTTT
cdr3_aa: CASKRGTSTDTQYF

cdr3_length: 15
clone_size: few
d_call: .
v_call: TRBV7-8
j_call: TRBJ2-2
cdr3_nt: TGTGCCAGCAGCTTCCCCCGAGCGAACACCGGGGAGCTGTTTTTT
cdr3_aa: CASSFPRANTGELFF

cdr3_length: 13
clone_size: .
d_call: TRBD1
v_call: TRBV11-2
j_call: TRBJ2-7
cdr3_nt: TGTGCCAGCAGCTTAGACAGGGGGTACGAGCAGTACTTC
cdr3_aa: CASSLDRGYEQYF

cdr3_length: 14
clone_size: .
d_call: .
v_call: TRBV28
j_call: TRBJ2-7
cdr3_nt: TGTGCCAGCAGTTCCCCCTCTCAGACTGAGGAGCAGTACTTC
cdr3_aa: CASSSPSQTEEQYF

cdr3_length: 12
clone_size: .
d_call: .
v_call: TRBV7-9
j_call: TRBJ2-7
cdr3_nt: TGTGCCAGCAGCAGGGGGTCCTACGAGCAGTACTTC
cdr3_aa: CASSRGSYEQYF

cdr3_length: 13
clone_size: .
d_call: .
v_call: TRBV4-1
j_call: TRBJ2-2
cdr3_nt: TGCGCCAGCAGCACACCGAACACCGGGGAGCTGTTTTTT
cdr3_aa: CASSTPNTGELFF

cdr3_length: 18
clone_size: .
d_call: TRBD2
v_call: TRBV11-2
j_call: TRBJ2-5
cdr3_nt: TGTGCCAGCAGCCCGGGACTAGCGGGAGTGGCCTTCCAAGAGACCCAGTACTTC
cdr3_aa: CASSPGLAGVAFQETQYF

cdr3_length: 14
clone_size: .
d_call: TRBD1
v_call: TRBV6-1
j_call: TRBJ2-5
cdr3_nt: TGTGCCAGCAGTGGTGGGACAGGGAGAGAGACCCAGTACTTC
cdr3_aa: CASSGGTGRETQYF

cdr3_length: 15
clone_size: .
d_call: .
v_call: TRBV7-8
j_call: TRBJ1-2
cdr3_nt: TGTGCCAGCAGCTTAATGATAGAAGCTAACTATGGCTACACCTTC
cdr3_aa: CASSLMIEANYGYTF